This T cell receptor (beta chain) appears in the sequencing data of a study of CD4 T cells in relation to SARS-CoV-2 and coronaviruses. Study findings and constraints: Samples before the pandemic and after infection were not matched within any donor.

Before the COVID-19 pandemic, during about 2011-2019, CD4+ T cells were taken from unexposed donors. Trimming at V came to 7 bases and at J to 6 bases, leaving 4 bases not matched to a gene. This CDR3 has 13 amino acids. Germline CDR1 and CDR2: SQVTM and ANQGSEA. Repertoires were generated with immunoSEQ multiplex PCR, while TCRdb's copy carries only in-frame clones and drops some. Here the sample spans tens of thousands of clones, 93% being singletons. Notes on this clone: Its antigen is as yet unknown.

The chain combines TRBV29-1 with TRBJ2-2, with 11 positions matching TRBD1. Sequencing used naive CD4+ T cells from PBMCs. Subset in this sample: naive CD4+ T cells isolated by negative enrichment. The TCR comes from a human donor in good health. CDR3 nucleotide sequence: TGCAGCGCGGACAGGGGGCGGGCCGGGGAGCTGTTTTTT. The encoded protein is CSADRGRAGELFF.